These 14 T cell receptor beta chains were sequenced from one sample in a study of T-cell reconstitution after alpha-beta-depleted transplantation in children. Molecular barcoding with unique molecular identifiers was used for the TCRbeta library. TCRdb reprocessed the PCR reads via MiXCR and lists one record per CDR3 protein. The table has hundreds of thousands of distinct CDR3 sequences, roughly 15% seen once. The sequences come from PBMCs, mostly from graft donor cells, collected 360 days after TCRalphabeta/CD19-depleted stem cell transplant. The source of these receptors is a male patient under 10 years old who had a stem cell transplant for acute lymphoblastic leukemia, so the T cells may come from the graft donor.

This clonotype appeared many times. V gene TRBV3-1 combines with J gene TRBJ2-1, with D unresolved. Looked up from germline, CDR1 is LGHDT and CDR2 is YNNKEL (reference sequence). The CDR3 spans 12 residues. V dropped 1 base and J dropped 9 bases, with 7 bases sitting between them. The CDR3 coding sequence is TGTGCCAGCAGCCAAGCCCGGCGTGAGCAGTTCTTC. Amino acid sequence: CASSQARREQFF.

This clonotype was seen ten or more times. The V call is TRBV9, the J call TRBJ1-5, with 7 bases matching TRBD1. V was clipped by 3 bases and J by 2 bases; unmatched bases: 2. CDR1 is SGDLS and CDR2 is YYNGEE in the germline V gene. This CDR3 spans 14 amino acids. The CDR3 is CASSGGTGNQPQHF. In DNA, the CDR3 is TGTGCCAGCAGCGGGGGGACAGGCAATCAGCCCCAGCATTTT. The variable domain in full, with the rest retrieved from reference TRBV9 and TRBJ1-5, is DSGVTQTPKHLITATGQRVTLRCSPRSGDLSVYWYQQSLDQGLQFLIQYYNGEERAKGNILERFSAQQFPDLHSELNLSSLELGDSALYFCASSGGTGNQPQHFGDGTRLSIL.

The chain combines TRBV7-2 with TRBJ2-1; D not resolved. This CDR3 spans 13 amino acids. V lost 1 base and J lost 9, with 10 bases in between. Germline V lookup: CDR1 SGHTA, CDR2 FQGNSA. CDR3 sequence reads: CASSLGLASEQFF. The CDR3 DNA reads TGTGCCAGCAGCTTAGGATTGGCTTCTGAGCAGTTCTTC.

This clonotype showed up just a few times. The chain is built from TRBV4-1 and TRBJ2-7; tentative D call: TRBD2 (5 bases). The length of the CDR3 is 14 residues. Trimming removed 2 bases from V and 2 bases from J, with 10 bases in between. The germline V gene has CDR1 MGHRA and CDR2 YSYEKL. CDR3 sequence (DNA): TGCGCCAGCAGCCAAACCCCCGGGGCCTACGAGCAGTACTTC. This encodes CASSQTPGAYEQYF.

This clonotype was detected many times. The chain combines TRBV6-5 with TRBJ1-1, with D hard to call. The CDR3 extends over 11 amino acids. V was pared by 7 bases and J by 3 bases, with 6 bases between. CDR1 and CDR2 from the germline V gene are MNHEY and SVGAGI. In nucleotides, the CDR3 is TGTGCCAGCATGAGGTACACTGAAGCTTTCTTT. Residues: CASMRYTEAFF.

In this sample, this clonotype turned up many times. This chain joins TRBV4-1 and TRBJ1-1; D is unresolved. Germline V gives CDR1 MGHRA, CDR2 YSYEKL. The CDR3 has 16 residues. V lost 1 base and J lost 10, with 22 bases in between. CDR3 sequence reads: CASSQVGKGSGSGAFF. As DNA, the CDR3 is TGCGCCAGCAGCCAAGTAGGTAAGGGCAGTGGCTCCGGAGCTTTCTTT.

This clonotype was counted many times. The V call is TRBV4-1, the J call TRBJ2-5; the match to TRBD1 covers 9 bases. The CDR3 is made up of 14 amino acids. From germline, CDR1 is MGHRA and CDR2 YSYEKL. The V and J ends lost 4 bases and 3 bases, in that order; junction bases with no gene match: 3. CDR3 sequence: CASSLGQGEETQYF. CDR3 sequence (DNA): TGCGCCAGCAGCCTGGGACAGGGTGAAGAGACCCAGTACTTC.

The chain carries TRBV7-2 and TRBJ2-7; 12 bases agree with TRBD2. Germline CDR1 and CDR2: SGHTA and FQGNSA. J gave up 3 bases and V 7 bases, and 7 bases lay outside the gene matches. This CDR3 is 15 amino acids long. CDR3: CASTLGTSGHYEQYF. As DNA, the CDR3 is TGTGCCAGCACCCTAGGGACTAGCGGGCACTACGAGCAGTACTTC.

This clonotype was detected many times. The chain has TRBV7-8 and TRBJ1-1; D ambiguous. Germline lookup yields CDR1 SGHVS and CDR2 FQNEAQ. V lost 1 base and J lost 10, with 7 bases in between. There are 11 residues in the CDR3. CDR3 sequence reads: CASSLERRAFF. In nucleotides, the CDR3 is TGTGCCAGCAGCTTAGAAAGGAGAGCTTTCTTT.

This clonotype was seen at least ten times. The chain links TRBV4-1 to TRBJ2-6, with a possible D match to TRBD2 (5 bases). The germline V gene encodes CDR1 MGHRA and CDR2 YSYEKL. The CDR3 extends over 18 amino acids. V gave up 1 base and J gave up 2 bases, with 15 bases separating them. The CDR3, as DNA: TGCGCCAGCAGCCAAGCCTTGGGAGTTTTCACTGGGGCCAACGTCCTGACTTTC. It translates to CASSQALGVFTGANVLTF.

J is TRBJ2-5 and V is TRBV5-1, with D possibly matching TRBD1 (6 bases). The V end was cut by 4 bases, the J end by 1 base, with 14 bases between. CDR1 SGHRS and CDR2 YFSETQ come from the germline V gene. There are 15 residues in the CDR3. CDR3 DNA: TGCGCCAGCAGCCCCTACGGGACATCCCAAGAGACCCAGTACTTC. The encoded protein is CASSPYGTSQETQYF. The entire variable domain, with the rest obtained from reference TRBV5-1 and TRBJ2-5, is as follows: KAGVTQTPRYLIKTRGQQVTLSCSPISGHRSVSWYQQTPGQGLQFLFEYFSETQRNKGNFPGRFSGRQFSNSRSEMNVSTLELGDSALYLCASSPYGTSQETQYFGPGTRLLVL.

This clonotype was found a few times. The chain joins TRBV5-5 to TRBJ2-1; TRBD1 agrees at 9 bases. V lost 3 bases to trimming and J lost 4 bases; unmatched junction nucleotides: 2. Germline CDR1 SGHKS, CDR2 YYEKEE (reference sequence). CDR3 length: 14 residues. The CDR3 DNA follows: TGTGCCAGCAGCTCGGACAGGGGTTACAATGAGCAGTTCTTC. As protein: CASSSDRGYNEQFF.

This chain uses TRBV27 with TRBJ1-5; 8 nucleotides agree with TRBD1. Germline V gene data show CDR1 as MNHEY and CDR2 as SMNVEV (reference sequence). The CDR3 has 14 amino acids. J lost 4 bases, V lost 8 bases, and 7 bases had no gene match. CDR3 sequence: CASARDRRNQPQHF. The CDR3 DNA follows: TGTGCCAGCGCCCGGGACAGGCGGAATCAGCCCCAGCATTTT.

The CDR3 sequence is CASSLDRLRVDEQFF. The CDR3 nucleotides are TGTGCCAGCAGCTTGGATAGACTAAGGGTCGATGAGCAGTTCTTC. The V and J genes are TRBV11-1 and TRBJ2-1; a possible D gene is TRBD2 (5 bases). CDR1 and CDR2 from the germline V gene are SGHAT and FQDESV (reference sequence). V dropped 3 bases and J dropped 8 bases, with 17 bases sitting between them. CDR3 size: 15 residues.